The T cell receptor (beta chain) described here comes from a study of blood T cell repertoires in COVID-19. Turning to the study itself: Acute-phase and convalescent COVID-19 samples originated in the United States, Italy and Spain.

Germline-derived CDR1 and CDR2 are DFQATT and SNEGSKA (reference sequence). With 3 bases removed from V and 0 bases from J, the gap between germline ends came to 10 bases. There are 14 residues in the CDR3. As processed by the authors: Quantification of nucleated cells was approximated via reference gene primer amplification. Profiled with immunoSEQ multiplex PCR; TCRdb holds only in-frame clones, not every one. The DNA was the basis for D and trimming; V, J and clone size are from that table. The repertoire includes more than 200,000 clones, around 84% of them detected once, and around 4.2% sits in the top ten.

This sequence joins TRBV20-1 and TRBJ2-3, with D tentatively TRBD1 (5 bases). This TCR was sampled from a man in his 60s with acute or convalescent COVID-19. The source material was peripheral blood. The CDR3 sequence: CSASRGQSTDTQYF. The DNA of the CDR3 is TGCAGTGCTAGTCGTGGACAAAGCACAGATACGCAGTATTTT.